What follows describes a single T cell receptor (beta chain). Its antigen is unknown. This sample is part of a study of early stage breast cancer tumors. Profiled with immunoSEQ multiplex PCR; TCRdb holds only in-frame clones, not every one. The repertoire holds about 72,000 clones, 65% to 85% seen once, with 3.5% in the top ten. Study conclusions and caveats: Compared with adjacent normal breast tissue, tumors showed roughly 2.4-fold greater T cell density and higher clonality.

Germline CDR1 MGHDK, CDR2 SYGVNS. Trimming pared 1 base from V and 1 base from J, leaving 10 bases between. The CDR3 length is 16 residues. This clonotype was sampled from a person aged 55 to 75 with breast cancer. Material for sequencing was blood. The chain links TRBV25-1 to TRBJ2-2, with D hard to call. CDR3 residues: CASSEFGSGNTGELFF. In DNA, the CDR3 is TGTGCCAGCAGTGAATTTGGCTCGGGGAACACCGGGGAGCTGTTTTTT. The variable domain in full, with the rest retrieved from reference TRBV25-1 and TRBJ2-2, is EADIYQTPRYLVIGTGKKITLECSQTMGHDKMYWYQQDPGMELHLIHYSYGVNSTEKGDLSSESTVSRIRTEHFPLTLESARPSHTSQYLCASSEFGSGNTGELFFGEGSRLTVL.